Listed below are T cell receptor beta chains from one sample, sequenced in a study of breast tumors, draining lymph nodes, adjacent tissues. Each CDR3 protein is one row after TCRdb ran MiXCR on the multiplex PCR reads. The sample carries 270,000 or so distinct CDR3 sequences, around 30% recorded once. The specimen was axillary lymph node tissue. The receptors derive from a female donor with breast cancer. Some clones in this sample may be carry-over from other donors' samples. The CDR3 runs from the conserved cysteine through the conserved F or W. The order of the fields is J gene, CDR3 length, V gene, CDR3 protein.

J: TRBJ2-3
length: 13
V: TRBV25-1
CDR3: CASTAGRTDTQYF

J: TRBJ2-6
length: 16
V: TRBV6-1
CDR3: CASSLGGARGANVLTF

J: TRBJ2-1
length: 14
V: TRBV12-3/TRBV12-4
CDR3: CASSLGQGVHEQFF

J: TRBJ2-7
length: 15
V: TRBV12-3/TRBV12-4
CDR3: CASSFYRGPPYEQYF

J: TRBJ2-7
length: 12
V: TRBV11-3
CDR3: CASSFFLNEQYF

J: TRBJ2-7
length: 14
V: TRBV2
CDR3: CASSRDRSSYEQYF

J: TRBJ2-2
length: 15
V: TRBV12-5
CDR3: CASRHGGAERGELFF

J: TRBJ2-6
length: 18
V: TRBV19
CDR3: CASSFHRTSESGANVLTF

J: TRBJ2-7
length: 14
V: TRBV4-3
CDR3: CASSQGTQGYEQYF

J: TRBJ2-7
length: 14
V: TRBV20-1
CDR3: CSAKDTLFFSEQYF

J: TRBJ2-3
length: 15
V: TRBV5-5
CDR3: CASSGWGAVADTQYF

J: TRBJ2-3
length: 16
V: TRBV5-1
CDR3: CASSIGMGSSTDTQYF

J: TRBJ1-2
length: 15
V: TRBV29-1
CDR3: CSVEVGTGGADGYTF

J: TRBJ2-6
length: 14
V: TRBV20-1
CDR3: CSATTGSGATVLTF

J: TRBJ1-5
length: 15
V: TRBV12-3/TRBV12-4
CDR3: CASSFGSYSNQPQHF

J: TRBJ2-2
length: 14
V: TRBV29-1
CDR3: CSVGRGGNTGELFF

J: TRBJ1-3
length: 15
V: TRBV30
CDR3: CAWSVTGNSGNTIYF

J: TRBJ2-5
length: 12
V: TRBV12-3/TRBV12-4
CDR3: CAGAGFGETQYF

J: TRBJ2-7
length: 15
V: TRBV6-1
CDR3: CASSQTSGGTYEQYF

J: TRBJ2-7
length: 14
V: TRBV20-1
CDR3: CSARDYKGSYEQYF

J: TRBJ2-1
length: 11
V: TRBV27
CDR3: CASSRGNEQFF

J: TRBJ2-3
length: 16
V: TRBV4-3
CDR3: CASSQDLDSSTDTQYF

J: TRBJ2-6
length: 15
V: TRBV5-1
CDR3: CASSPLNPGANVLTF